Shown below are 9 T cell receptor beta chains from a single sample sequenced in a study of shared clonotypes between healthy human individuals (dated by TCRdb to 2020 to 2022). CD8 naive samples consisted of CD45RO-negative cells that were positively selected for CCR7, yielding a CD45RA+CCR7+ population without TemRA cells. Library preparation was by the immunoSEQ multiplex PCR assay. In its TCRdb copy, this immuneACCESS table keeps in-frame sequences only and misses some clones. Where compared with another copy, unresolved V genes explain less than half of these, and the others have no known cause. This sample lists about 2.2 million clones; 90% to 95% were detected once. The ten largest clones represent about 1.7% of the sample. The sample consisted of naive CD8+ T cells from PBMCs. Per the publication, the cell subset or site label means: CD45RA+CCR7+. Every receptor here comes from a man aged 18 to 30 in good health. Some clones in this sample may be carry-over from other donors' samples.

This sequence joins TRBV7-6 and TRBJ2-3; 8 bases are shared with TRBD2. The CDR3 loop spans 15 amino acids. Per germline, CDR1 SGHVS and CDR2 FNYEAQ. Germline trimming cut 3 bases from V and 2 bases from J; bases unmatched to any gene: 4. The CDR3 bases are TGTGCCAGCAGCTTTACTAGCGGACACACAGATACGCAGTATTTT. Translated, it gives CASSFTSGHTDTQYF.

This chain links TRBV28 with TRBJ1-3; no clear D gene. Germline V lookup: CDR1 MDHEN, CDR2 SYDVKM. This CDR3 is built from 15 residues. Trimming pared 6 bases from V and 1 base from J, leaving 13 bases between. The CDR3 nucleotides are TGTGCCAGCAGAACTGTGGGAGGTTCTGGAAACACCATATATTTT. Its translation: CASRTVGGSGNTIYF. The whole variable domain, filled in from reference TRBV28 and TRBJ1-3, reads DVKVTQSSRYLVKRTGEKVFLECVQDMDHENMFWYRQDPGLGLRLIYFSYDVKMKEKGDIPEGYSVSREKKERFSLILESASTNQTSMYLCASRTVGGSGNTIYFGEGSWLTVV.

This sequence joins TRBV28 and TRBJ2-5; the match to TRBD2 covers 14 bases. Unmatched junction bases numbered 7, after V lost 6 bases and J lost 4 bases. The CDR3 loop spans 16 amino acids. Germline V gene sequence: CDR1 MDHEN, CDR2 SYDVKM. Written as DNA, the CDR3 is TGTGCCAGCAGGACTAGCGGGAGGGCTTGGGGAGAGACCCAGTACTTC. Its protein product is CASRTSGRAWGETQYF.

The CDR3 bases are TGTGCCAGCAGCTTAAGGCGGGAGTGGGCCAAAAACATTCAGTACTTC. Encoded protein: CASSLRREWAKNIQYF. The J gene is TRBJ2-4, the V gene TRBV5-6; 7 positions match TRBD2. The CDR3 is 16 residues long. CDR1 is SGHDT and CDR2 is YYEEEE in the germline V gene. V shed 2 bases, J shed 1 base, and the junction held 6 bases outside the gene matches.

This sequence joins TRBV5-4 and TRBJ2-7, with D unclear. The CDR3 sequence is 15 residues long. The V end was cut by 3 bases, the J end by 1 base, with 14 bases between. Germline CDR1 is SGHNT and CDR2 is YYREEE (reference sequence). The CDR3 region is CASSSPGWGSYEQYF. In DNA form, the CDR3 reads TGTGCCAGCAGCTCCCCGGGCTGGGGTTCCTACGAGCAGTACTTC.

The CDR3 spells CASSKGQAGDSTNEKLFF. CDR3 DNA sequence: TGTGCCAGCAGCAAAGGGCAAGCAGGGGATTCAACTAATGAAAAACTGTTTTTT. This rearrangement joins TRBV21-1 to TRBJ1-4; TRBD1, the D gene given by the table, was not confirmed from the DNA. TRBV21-1 is annotated as a pseudogene. The CDR3 spans 18 residues.

Regarding this clone: This sample includes further DNA sequences coding for the same CDR3. The CDR3 reads CASSLGQGAYNEQFF. CDR3 sequence (DNA): TGTGCCAGCAGCTTGGGACAGGGGGCCTACAATGAGCAGTTCTTC. The rearrangement uses TRBV7-9 and TRBJ2-1; 11 bases line up with TRBD1. V shed 3 bases, J shed 2 bases, and the junction held 0 bases outside the gene matches. CDR3 size: 15 residues. Looked up from germline, CDR1 is SEHNR and CDR2 is FQNEAQ (reference sequence).

The J gene is TRBJ1-1, the V gene TRBV13, with TRBD1 matching 8 bases. Germline CDR1 is PRHDT and CDR2 is FYEKMQ (reference sequence). The CDR3 runs to 16 residues. V lost 4 bases and J lost 0; bases outside the gene matches: 7. Here the CDR3 DNA reads TGTGCCAGCAGCTCCCAGGGGGCATGGGTGAACACTGAAGCTTTCTTT. It codes for CASSSQGAWVNTEAFF. Combining the CDR3 with reference TRBV13 and TRBJ1-1 gives the whole variable domain AAGVIQSPRHLIKEKRETATLKCYPIPRHDTVYWYQQGPGQDPQFLISFYEKMQSDKGSIPDRFSAQQFSDYHSELNMSSLELGDSALYFCASSSQGAWVNTEAFFGQGTRLTVV.

This chain joins TRBV2 and TRBJ2-1, with D possibly matching TRBD1 (5 bases). The germline V gene encodes CDR1 SNHLY and CDR2 FYNNEI. CDR3 length: 16 residues. Trimming removed 9 bases at V and 1 base at J, with 19 bases between. Written as DNA, the CDR3 is TGTGCCAGTCCAGGGTCAGGAGAAGGGTCCTACAATGAGCAGTTCTTC. Translated, it gives CASPGSGEGSYNEQFF.